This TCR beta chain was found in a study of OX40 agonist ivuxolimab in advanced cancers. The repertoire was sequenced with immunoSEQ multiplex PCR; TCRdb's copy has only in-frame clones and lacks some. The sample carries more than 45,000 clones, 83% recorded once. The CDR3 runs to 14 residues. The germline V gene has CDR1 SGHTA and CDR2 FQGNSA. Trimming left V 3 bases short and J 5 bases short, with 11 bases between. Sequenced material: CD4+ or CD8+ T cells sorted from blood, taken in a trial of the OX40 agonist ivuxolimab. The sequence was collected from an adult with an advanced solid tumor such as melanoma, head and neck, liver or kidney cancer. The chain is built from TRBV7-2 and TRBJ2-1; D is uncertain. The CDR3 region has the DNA TGTGCCAGCAGCTTCGGGCTCACCAACAATGAGCAGTTCTTC. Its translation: CASSFGLTNNEQFF.